These 7 T cell receptor beta chains were sequenced from one sample in a study of response to subunit inactivated influenza vaccine. MiXCR, run by TCRdb on the RT-PCR reads, gives a single entry per CDR3 protein. The sample holds more than 150,000 distinct CDR3 sequences, approximately 11% seen once. The specimen was CD8+ T cells sorted from PBMCs, collected about 24 months after vaccination. The receptors were gathered from a man in his fifties or sixties who received an inactivated influenza vaccine.

In this sample, this clonotype turned up many times. V gene TRBV7-9 combines with J gene TRBJ2-7; no clear D. Per the germline V gene, CDR1 is SEHNR and CDR2 is FQNEAQ (reference sequence). The V end lost 1 base, the J end lost 5 bases, and 6 bases lay between the germline ends. The CDR3 consists of 12 residues. CDR3 amino acids: CASSLVSHEQYF. The CDR3 bases are TGTGCCAGCAGCTTAGTGTCTCACGAGCAGTACTTC.

The CDR3 nucleotides are TGTGCCAGCAGTTTTCGACTAGGGGGCACCGGGGAGCTGTTTTTT. It specifies CASSFRLGGTGELFF. The chain joins TRBV7-8 to TRBJ2-2; either TRBD1 or TRBD2 may fit D (6 bases each). Germline CDR1 and CDR2: SGHVS and FQNEAQ. The CDR3 is 15 amino acids. V lost 6 bases, J lost 4 bases, and 15 bases lay in between. Complete variable domain (other parts from reference TRBV7-8 and TRBJ2-2): GAGVSQSPRYKVAKRGQDVALRCDPISGHVSLFWYQQALGQGPEFLTYFQNEAQLDKSGLPSDRFFAERPEGSVSTLKIQRTQQEDSAVYLCASSFRLGGTGELFFGEGSRLTVL.

This clonotype has only a few counts. The chain couples TRBV6-2 or TRBV6-3 to TRBJ2-7, with D possibly matching TRBD1 (6 bases). V was cut by 0 bases and J by 9 bases, with 15 bases left in between. The CDR3 consists of 14 residues. Germline assignment: CDR1 MNHEY and CDR2 SVGEGT. CDR3 in amino acids: CASSYSNTAQGQYF. CDR3 nucleotide sequence: TGTGCCAGCAGTTACTCGAATACGGCACAGGGGCAGTACTTC.

This clonotype has a handful of counts. This sequence joins TRBV10-1 and TRBJ2-7, with unresolved D. From germline, CDR1 is WNHNN and CDR2 SYGVQD (reference sequence). The CDR3 totals 14 residues. V lost 0 bases and J 5 bases, leaving 11 bases between the germline ends. The CDR3 sequence is CASSESRRNHEQYF. As DNA, the CDR3 is TGCGCCAGCAGTGAGTCGCGAAGGAATCACGAGCAGTACTTC.

At least ten counts were recorded for this clonotype. The CDR3 loop is CASSLRASYEQYF. The CDR3 region has the DNA TGTGCCAGCAGTTTGAGGGCCTCCTACGAGCAGTACTTC. The gene calls are TRBV12-3 or TRBV12-4 and TRBJ2-7; D is perhaps TRBD2 (5 bases). Between the trimmed V and J ends, which lost 3 bases and 0 bases, there was a span of 6 bases. There are 13 residues in the CDR3.

This sequence joins TRBV5-6 and TRBJ2-7, with 7 bases that match TRBD1. J gave up 4 bases and V 4 bases, and 8 bases lay outside the gene matches. This CDR3 is 14 amino acids long. The germline CDR1 and CDR2 sequences are SGHDT and YYEEEE. The CDR3 DNA reads TGTGCCAGCAGCCAAACGGGACAGCCTTACGAGCAGTACTTC. Its protein product is CASSQTGQPYEQYF.

Only a few counts were recorded for this clonotype. The chain is built from TRBV6-1 and TRBJ2-1; 8 bases agree with TRBD2. The CDR3 contains 15 residues. CDR1 is MNHNS, CDR2 SASEGT, per germline. The trim removed 6 bases at V and 0 bases at J, leaving 4 bases unmatched. CDR3 DNA: TGTGCCAGCAGCCGACTAGCGAGCTCCTACAATGAGCAGTTCTTC. Encoded protein: CASSRLASSYNEQFF.